Listed here are 18 T cell receptor beta chains from one sample, sequenced in a study of neurological immune-mediated disorders. TCRdb redid the calling of the 5' RACE reads with MiXCR, one entry per CDR3 protein. The sample contains roughly 43,000 distinct CDR3 sequences, less than 2% of which appear only once. The sample taken for sequencing was PBMCs. These receptors were collected from a woman in her forties with multiple sclerosis.

Many counts were recorded for this clonotype. CDR3 amino acids: CASRTGWDTEAFF. Here the CDR3 DNA reads TGCGCCAGCAGGACAGGGTGGGACACTGAAGCTTTCTTT. The chain uses TRBV5-1 and TRBJ1-1, with 7 bases fitting TRBD1. Germline assignment: CDR1 SGHRS and CDR2 YFSETQ. Germline trimming cut 5 bases from V and 3 bases from J; bases unmatched to any gene: 4. The length of the CDR3 is 13 residues. Complete variable domain (other parts from reference TRBV5-1 and TRBJ1-1): KAGVTQTPRYLIKTRGQQVTLSCSPISGHRSVSWYQQTPGQGLQFLFEYFSETQRNKGNFPGRFSGRQFSNSRSEMNVSTLELGDSALYLCASRTGWDTEAFFGQGTRLTVV.

This clonotype was counted at least ten times. The chain is built from TRBV20-1 and TRBJ2-3; D unclear. Per germline, CDR1 DFQATT and CDR2 SNEGSKA (reference sequence). The V gene lost 6 bases and the J gene lost 4 bases, with 14 bases spanning the gap. The CDR3 length is 13 residues. The CDR3 here is CSAYSPAADTQYF. The CDR3 DNA is TGCAGTGCGTATAGCCCCGCGGCAGATACGCAGTATTTT.

Many counts were recorded for this clonotype. This chain uses TRBV6-6 with TRBJ2-7; 7 nucleotides line up with TRBD2. Germline assignment: CDR1 MNHNY and CDR2 SVGAGI (reference sequence). CDR3 length: 14 amino acids. V trimming: 2 bases; J trimming: 0 bases; junction bases outside the gene matches: 1. This CDR3 is CASSYQRDSYEQYF. The CDR3 coding sequence is TGTGCCAGCAGTTACCAGCGGGACTCCTACGAGCAGTACTTC.

This clonotype has just a few counts. A much larger clone is a single base away; this may be a read error. The chain joins TRBV20-1 to TRBJ2-7; 10 bases are shared with TRBD2. V lost 7 bases, J lost 2 bases, and 5 bases stayed unmatched. Germline CDR1 is DFQATT and CDR2 is SNEGSKA (reference sequence). The CDR3 contains 13 residues. The chain's CDR3 is CSVRTSGTYEQYF. CDR3 in DNA: TGCAGTGTTAGGACTAGCGGCACCTACGAGCAGTACTTC.

This clonotype came up many times. This sequence joins TRBV25-1 and TRBJ1-3; D may be TRBD1 (5 bases). This CDR3 has 14 amino acids. V was trimmed by 5 bases and J by 1 base, leaving 9 bases between them. Germline V gene sequence: CDR1 MGHDK, CDR2 SYGVNS. CDR3 sequence: CASSQPGSGNTIYF. The CDR3 DNA follows: TGTGCCAGCAGTCAACCAGGGTCTGGAAACACCATATATTTT.

This clonotype was detected many times. This chain links TRBV7-9 with TRBJ2-6; D tentatively fits TRBD1 or TRBD2 (5 bases each). Looked up from germline, CDR1 is SEHNR and CDR2 is FQNEAQ (reference sequence). V lost 3 bases and J 0 bases, leaving 18 bases between the germline ends. The CDR3 spans 19 residues. The CDR3 DNA reads as TGTGCCAGCAGCTTGGTTTTCGGGGCCACCCACTCTGGGGCCAACGTCCTGACTTTC. This gives the protein CASSLVFGATHSGANVLTF. Complete variable domain (other parts from reference TRBV7-9 and TRBJ2-6): DTGVSQNPRHKITKRGQNVTFRCDPISEHNRLYWYRQTLGQGPEFLTYFQNEAQLEKSRLLSDRFSAERPKGSFSTLEIQRTEQGDSAMYLCASSLVFGATHSGANVLTFGAGSRLTVL.

This clonotype was counted only a few times. V gene TRBV5-1 combines with J gene TRBJ1-1; D is unclear. V lost 4 bases to trimming and J lost 2 bases, with 12 bases between them. Germline CDR1 is SGHRS and CDR2 is YFSETQ. CDR3 length: 14 residues. In DNA form, the CDR3 reads TGCGCCAGCAGCCCCCAGCGGGTAAACACTGAAGCTTTCTTT. It translates to CASSPQRVNTEAFF.

There are many counts of this clonotype. The rearrangement joins TRBV14 to TRBJ1-2; unclear D gene. Trimming took off 1 base at V and 4 bases at J, with 7 bases between the two ends. Germline loops: CDR1 SGHDN, CDR2 FVKESK. The CDR3 has 13 amino acids. The CDR3, as DNA: TGTGCCAGCAGCCAAGTGGAGAGCTATGGCTACACCTTC. This codes for CASSQVESYGYTF.

This clonotype rates as medium-sized. The CDR3 sequence: CASSPDRGSSPLHF. The DNA for the CDR3 is TGTGCCAGCAGTCCCGACAGGGGAAGCTCACCCCTCCACTTT. The chain carries TRBV12-3 or TRBV12-4 and TRBJ1-6; 8 nucleotides match TRBD1. The V gene end was trimmed by 5 bases and the J gene end by 10 bases; junction bases not matched to a gene: 7. This CDR3 comprises 14 residues.

This clonotype occurred many times. The chain recombines TRBV12-3 or TRBV12-4 with TRBJ2-7, with D possibly TRBD2 on 5 matching bases. This CDR3 spans 12 amino acids. Trimming removed 4 bases from V and 5 bases from J, with 9 bases in between. In nucleotides, the CDR3 is TGTGCCAGCAGTTCTATCGGGGACGAGCAGTACTTC. Its protein product is CASSSIGDEQYF.

This clonotype has a count of ten or more. This chain uses TRBV4-2 with TRBJ2-7, with 7 bases identical to TRBD1. This CDR3 contains 16 residues. CDR1 is LGHNA, CDR2 YNFKEQ, per germline. Trimming at V came to 3 bases and at J to 6 bases, leaving 14 bases not matched to a gene. CDR3 in DNA: TGTGCCAGCAGCCAGACTATGACAGGGAATCCTGGCGAGCAGTACTTC. This gives the protein CASSQTMTGNPGEQYF.

This clonotype was seen repeatedly, ten times or more. The chain uses TRBV27 and TRBJ1-2; 7 bases agree with TRBD1. V was pared by 6 bases and J by 4 bases, with 8 bases of the junction left unmatched. Per the germline V gene, CDR1 is MNHEY and CDR2 is SMNVEV (reference sequence). This CDR3 comprises 14 residues. CDR3 coding DNA: TGTGCCAGCAGCTTAAGAAGGGACAGCTATGGCTACACCTTC. Translating gives CASSLRRDSYGYTF.

This clonotype was recorded many times. This chain connects TRBV5-1 to TRBJ1-2; 11 positions match TRBD1. Unmatched junction bases numbered 1, after V lost 4 bases and J lost 2 bases. Germline V gene sequence: CDR1 SGHRS, CDR2 YFSETQ. The CDR3 has 14 amino acids. CDR3 in amino acids: CASSRDRGNYGYTF. The CDR3 DNA reads TGCGCCAGCAGCAGGGACAGGGGGAACTATGGCTACACCTTC.

This clonotype was seen at least ten times. V usage is TRBV29-1 and J usage is TRBJ2-1; a weak D match, TRBD2 (5 bases). CDR3 size: 10 residues. Germline V gene sequence: CDR1 SQVTM, CDR2 ANQGSEA. With 3 bases removed from V and 10 bases from J, the gap between germline ends came to 7 bases. CDR3 protein: CSVDRGEQFF. DNA of the CDR3: TGCAGCGTTGATCGAGGGGAGCAGTTCTTC.

There are many counts of this clonotype. V and J are TRBV20-1 and TRBJ1-1; weak D call: TRBD1 (5 bases). V lost 2 bases to trimming and J lost 1 base, with 11 bases between them. The CDR3 is made up of 14 amino acids. Germline CDR1 is DFQATT and CDR2 is SNEGSKA (reference sequence). The CDR3 reads CSARWDGSNTEAFF. Written as DNA, the CDR3 is TGCAGTGCTAGATGGGACGGCTCGAACACTGAAGCTTTCTTT.

This clonotype showed up many times. The chain is built from TRBV4-2 and TRBJ2-3; D might be TRBD1 or TRBD2, each matching 5 bases. Trimming left V 6 bases short and J 9 bases short, with 16 bases between. In germline, CDR1 is LGHNA, CDR2 YNFKEQ. This CDR3 is built from 13 residues. The CDR3 DNA follows: TGTGCCAGCAGTGAACCTCGGGACGTCACGCAGTATTTT. Residues: CASSEPRDVTQYF.

This clonotype was seen at least ten times. The chain combines TRBV20-1 with TRBJ2-3; perhaps TRBD2 as D (5 bases). CDR3 length: 15 amino acids. Trimming stripped 0 bases from V and 3 bases from J, with 13 bases between. Germline-derived CDR1 and CDR2 are DFQATT and SNEGSKA (reference sequence). The CDR3: CSAREISTGTDTQYF. The CDR3 DNA follows: TGCAGTGCTAGAGAGATTTCGACGGGAACAGATACGCAGTATTTT.

This clonotype appeared many times. CDR3: CASSSLTATSNTGELFF. CDR3 sequence (DNA): TGCGCCAGCAGCTCCCTGACAGCCACCTCGAACACCGGGGAGCTGTTTTTT. V is TRBV5-1 and J is TRBJ2-2, with a possible D match to TRBD1 (5 bases). V lost 3 bases and J lost 0, with 15 bases in between. There are 17 residues in the CDR3. Per the germline V gene, CDR1 is SGHRS and CDR2 is YFSETQ.